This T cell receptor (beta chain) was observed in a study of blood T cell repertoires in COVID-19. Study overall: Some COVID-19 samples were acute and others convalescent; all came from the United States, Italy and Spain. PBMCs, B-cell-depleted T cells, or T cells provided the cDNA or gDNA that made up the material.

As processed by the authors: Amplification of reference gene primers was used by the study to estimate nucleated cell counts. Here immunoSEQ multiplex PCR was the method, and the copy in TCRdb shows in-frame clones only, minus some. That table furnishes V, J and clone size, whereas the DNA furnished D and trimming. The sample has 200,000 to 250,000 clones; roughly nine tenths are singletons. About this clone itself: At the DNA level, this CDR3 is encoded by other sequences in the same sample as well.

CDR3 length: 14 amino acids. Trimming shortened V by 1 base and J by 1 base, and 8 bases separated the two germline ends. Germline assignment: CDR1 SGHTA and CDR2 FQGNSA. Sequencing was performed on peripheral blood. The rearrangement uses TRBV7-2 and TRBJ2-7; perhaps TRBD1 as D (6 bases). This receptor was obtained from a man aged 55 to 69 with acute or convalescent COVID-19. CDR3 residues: CASSLGRGSYEQYF. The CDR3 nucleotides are TGTGCCAGCAGCTTAGGTAGGGGGTCCTACGAGCAGTACTTC. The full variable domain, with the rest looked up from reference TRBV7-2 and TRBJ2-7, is GAGVSQSPSNKVTEKGKDVELRCDPISGHTALYWYRQSLGQGLEFLIYFQGNSAPDKSGLPSDRFSAERTGGSVSTLTIQRTQQEDSAVYLCASSLGRGSYEQYFGPGTRLTVT.